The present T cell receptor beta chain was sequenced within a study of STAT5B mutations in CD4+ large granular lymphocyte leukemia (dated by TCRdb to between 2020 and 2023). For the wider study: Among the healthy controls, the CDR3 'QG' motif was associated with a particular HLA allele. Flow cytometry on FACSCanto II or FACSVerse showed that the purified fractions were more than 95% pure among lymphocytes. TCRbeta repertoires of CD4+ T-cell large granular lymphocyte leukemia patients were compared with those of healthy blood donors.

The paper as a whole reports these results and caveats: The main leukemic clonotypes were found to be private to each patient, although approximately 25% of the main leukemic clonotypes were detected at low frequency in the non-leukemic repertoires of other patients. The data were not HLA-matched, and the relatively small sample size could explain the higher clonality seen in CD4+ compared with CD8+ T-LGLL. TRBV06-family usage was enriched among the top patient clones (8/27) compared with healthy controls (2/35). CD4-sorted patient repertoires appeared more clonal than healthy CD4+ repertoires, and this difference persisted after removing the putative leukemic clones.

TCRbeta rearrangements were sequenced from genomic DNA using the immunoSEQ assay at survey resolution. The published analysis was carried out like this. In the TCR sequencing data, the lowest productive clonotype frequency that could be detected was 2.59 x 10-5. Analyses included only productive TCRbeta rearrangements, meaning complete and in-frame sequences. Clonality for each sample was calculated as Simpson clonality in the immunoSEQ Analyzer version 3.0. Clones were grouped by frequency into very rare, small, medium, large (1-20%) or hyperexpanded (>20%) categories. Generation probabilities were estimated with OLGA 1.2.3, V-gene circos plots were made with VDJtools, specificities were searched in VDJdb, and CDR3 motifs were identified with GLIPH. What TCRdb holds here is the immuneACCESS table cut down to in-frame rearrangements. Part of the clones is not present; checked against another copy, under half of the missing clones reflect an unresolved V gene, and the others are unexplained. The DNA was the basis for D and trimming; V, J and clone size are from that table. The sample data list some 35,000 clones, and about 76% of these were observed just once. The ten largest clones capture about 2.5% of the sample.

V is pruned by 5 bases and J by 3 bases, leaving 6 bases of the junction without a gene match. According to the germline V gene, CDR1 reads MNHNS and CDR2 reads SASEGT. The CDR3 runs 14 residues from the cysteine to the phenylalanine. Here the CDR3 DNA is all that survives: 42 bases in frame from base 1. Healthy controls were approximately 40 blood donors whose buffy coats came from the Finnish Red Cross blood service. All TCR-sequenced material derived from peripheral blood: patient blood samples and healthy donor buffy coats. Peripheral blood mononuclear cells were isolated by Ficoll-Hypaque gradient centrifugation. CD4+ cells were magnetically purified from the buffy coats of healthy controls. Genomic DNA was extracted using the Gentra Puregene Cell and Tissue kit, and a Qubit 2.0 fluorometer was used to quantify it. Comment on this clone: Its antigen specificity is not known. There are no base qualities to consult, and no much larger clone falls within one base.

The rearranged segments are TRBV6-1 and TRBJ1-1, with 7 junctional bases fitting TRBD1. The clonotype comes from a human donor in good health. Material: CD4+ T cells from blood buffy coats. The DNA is TGTGCCAGCAGTACGACAGGGTTGGACACTGAAGCTTTCTTT. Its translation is CASSTTGLDTEAFF.